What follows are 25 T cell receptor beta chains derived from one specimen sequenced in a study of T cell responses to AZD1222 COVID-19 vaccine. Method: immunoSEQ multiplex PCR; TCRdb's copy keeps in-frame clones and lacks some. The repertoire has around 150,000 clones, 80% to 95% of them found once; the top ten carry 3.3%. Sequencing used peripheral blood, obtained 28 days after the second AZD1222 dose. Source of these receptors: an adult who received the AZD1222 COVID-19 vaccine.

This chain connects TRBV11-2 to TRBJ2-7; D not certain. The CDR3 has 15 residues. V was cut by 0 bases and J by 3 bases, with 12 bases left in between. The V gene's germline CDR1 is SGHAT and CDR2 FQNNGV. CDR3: CASSLDFAFDYEQYF. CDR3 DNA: TGTGCCAGCAGCTTAGATTTTGCCTTTGACTACGAGCAGTACTTC.

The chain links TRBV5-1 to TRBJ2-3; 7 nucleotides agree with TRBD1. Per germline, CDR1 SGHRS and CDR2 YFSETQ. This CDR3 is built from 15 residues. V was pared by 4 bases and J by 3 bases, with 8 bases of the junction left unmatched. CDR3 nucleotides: TGCGCCAGCAGCCGTAGCATGACAGGGACAGATACGCAGTATTTT. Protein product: CASSRSMTGTDTQYF.

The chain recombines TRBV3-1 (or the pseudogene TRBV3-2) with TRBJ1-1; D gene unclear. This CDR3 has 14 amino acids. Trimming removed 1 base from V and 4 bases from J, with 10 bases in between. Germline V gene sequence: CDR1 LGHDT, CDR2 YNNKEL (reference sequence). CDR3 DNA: TGTGCCAGCAGCCAAGTTCTTTCTAGCACTGAAGCTTTCTTT. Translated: CASSQVLSSTEAFF.

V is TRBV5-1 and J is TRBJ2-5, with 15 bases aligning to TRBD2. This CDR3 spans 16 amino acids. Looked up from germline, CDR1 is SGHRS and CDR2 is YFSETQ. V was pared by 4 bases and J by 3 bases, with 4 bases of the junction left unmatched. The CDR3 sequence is CASSPGLAGGKETQYF. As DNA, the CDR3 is TGCGCCAGCAGCCCCGGACTAGCGGGGGGGAAAGAGACCCAGTACTTC. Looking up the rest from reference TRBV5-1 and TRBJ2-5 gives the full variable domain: KAGVTQTPRYLIKTRGQQVTLSCSPISGHRSVSWYQQTPGQGLQFLFEYFSETQRNKGNFPGRFSGRQFSNSRSEMNVSTLELGDSALYLCASSPGLAGGKETQYFGPGTRLLVL.

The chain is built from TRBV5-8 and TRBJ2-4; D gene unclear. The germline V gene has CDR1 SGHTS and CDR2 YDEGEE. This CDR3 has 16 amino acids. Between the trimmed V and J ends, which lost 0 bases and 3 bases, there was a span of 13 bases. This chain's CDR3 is CASSLDLSLGKNIQYF. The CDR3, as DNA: TGTGCCAGCAGCTTGGACCTAAGTTTGGGCAAAAACATTCAGTACTTC. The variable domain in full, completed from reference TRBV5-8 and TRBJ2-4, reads EAGVTQSPTHLIKTRGQQATLRCSPISGHTSVYWYQQALGLGLQFLLWYDEGEERNRGNFPPRFSGRQFPNYSSELNVNALELEDSALYLCASSLDLSLGKNIQYFGAGTRLSVL.

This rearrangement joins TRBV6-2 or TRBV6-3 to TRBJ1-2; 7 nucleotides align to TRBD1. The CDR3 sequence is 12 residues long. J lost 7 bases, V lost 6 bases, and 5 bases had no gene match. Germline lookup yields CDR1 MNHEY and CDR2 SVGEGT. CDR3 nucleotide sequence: TGTGCCAGCAGCGACAGGGTAACTGGCTACACCTTC. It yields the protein CASSDRVTGYTF.

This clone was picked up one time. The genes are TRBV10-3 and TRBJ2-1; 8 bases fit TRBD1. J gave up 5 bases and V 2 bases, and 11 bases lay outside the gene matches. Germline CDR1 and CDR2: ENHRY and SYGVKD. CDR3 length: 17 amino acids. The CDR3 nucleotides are TGTGCCATCAGTGAGAGGCCGAAGCCGACAGGGGACAATGAGCAGTTCTTC. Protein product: CAISERPKPTGDNEQFF.

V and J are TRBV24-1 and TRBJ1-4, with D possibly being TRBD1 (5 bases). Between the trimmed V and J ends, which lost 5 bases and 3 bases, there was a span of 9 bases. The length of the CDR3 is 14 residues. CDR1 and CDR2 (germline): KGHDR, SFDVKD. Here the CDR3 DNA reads TGTGCCACCAGTGGGAGGACATCTAATGAAAAACTGTTTTTT. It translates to CATSGRTSNEKLFF.

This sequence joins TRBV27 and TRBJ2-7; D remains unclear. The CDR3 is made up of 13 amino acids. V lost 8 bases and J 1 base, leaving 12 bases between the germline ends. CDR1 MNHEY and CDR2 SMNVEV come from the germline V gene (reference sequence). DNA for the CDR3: TGTGCCAGCGGCAACTACCCGTCCTACGAGCAGTACTTC. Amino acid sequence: CASGNYPSYEQYF.

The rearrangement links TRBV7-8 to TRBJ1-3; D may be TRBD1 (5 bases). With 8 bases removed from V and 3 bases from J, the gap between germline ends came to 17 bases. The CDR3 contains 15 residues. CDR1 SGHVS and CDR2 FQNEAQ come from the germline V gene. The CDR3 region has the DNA TGTGCCAGCTGCTGTGGGGGAACCCTTGGAAACACCATATATTTT. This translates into CASCCGGTLGNTIYF.

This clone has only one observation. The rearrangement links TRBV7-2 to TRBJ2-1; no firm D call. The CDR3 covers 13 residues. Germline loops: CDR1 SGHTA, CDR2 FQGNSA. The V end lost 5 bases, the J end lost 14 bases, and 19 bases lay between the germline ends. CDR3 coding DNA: TGTGCCAGCAGCCCTCGTACCCGTCGATGGGAGTTCTTC. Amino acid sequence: CASSPRTRRWEFF.

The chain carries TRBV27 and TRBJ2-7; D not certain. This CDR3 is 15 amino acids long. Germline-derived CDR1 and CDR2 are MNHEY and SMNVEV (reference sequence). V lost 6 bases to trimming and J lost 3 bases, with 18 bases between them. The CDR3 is CASSSGVSKRYEQYF. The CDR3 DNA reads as TGTGCCAGCAGCTCAGGAGTCTCGAAACGCTACGAGCAGTACTTC.

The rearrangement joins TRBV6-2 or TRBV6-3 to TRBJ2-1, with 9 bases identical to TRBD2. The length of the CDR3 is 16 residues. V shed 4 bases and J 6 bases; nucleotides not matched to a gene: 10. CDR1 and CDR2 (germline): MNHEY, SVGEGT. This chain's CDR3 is CASSFPGWREGNEQFF. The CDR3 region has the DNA TGTGCCAGCAGTTTCCCCGGGTGGCGGGAGGGCAATGAGCAGTTCTTC.

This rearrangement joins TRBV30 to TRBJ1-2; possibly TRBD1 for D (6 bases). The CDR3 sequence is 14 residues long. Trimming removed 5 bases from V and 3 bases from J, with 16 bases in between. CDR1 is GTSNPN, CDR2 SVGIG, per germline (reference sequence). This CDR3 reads CAWATGLLYYGYTF. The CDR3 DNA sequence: TGTGCCTGGGCAACAGGGCTTTTATACTATGGCTACACCTTC.

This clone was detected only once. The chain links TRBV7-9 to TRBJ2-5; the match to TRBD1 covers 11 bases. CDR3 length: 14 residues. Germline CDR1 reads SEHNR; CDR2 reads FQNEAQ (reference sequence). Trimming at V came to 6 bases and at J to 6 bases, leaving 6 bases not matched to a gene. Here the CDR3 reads CASSPGTGGQTQYF. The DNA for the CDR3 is TGTGCCAGCAGTCCCGGGACAGGGGGACAGACCCAGTACTTC.

The CDR3 region is CASSRNPRNEQFF. The CDR3 DNA reads as TGTGCCAGTAGTAGGAACCCCAGGAATGAGCAGTTCTTC. The chain uses TRBV19 and TRBJ2-1; D not certain. There are 13 residues in the CDR3. V was pared by 4 bases and J by 7 bases, with 11 bases between. CDR1 LNHDA and CDR2 SQIVND come from the germline V gene (reference sequence). Full variable domain (remainder filled in from reference TRBV19 and TRBJ2-1): DGGITQSPKYLFRKEGQNVTLSCEQNLNHDAMYWYRQDPGQGLRLIYYSQIVNDFQKGDIAEGYSVSREKKESFPLTVTSAQKNPTAFYLCASSRNPRNEQFFGPGTRLTVL.

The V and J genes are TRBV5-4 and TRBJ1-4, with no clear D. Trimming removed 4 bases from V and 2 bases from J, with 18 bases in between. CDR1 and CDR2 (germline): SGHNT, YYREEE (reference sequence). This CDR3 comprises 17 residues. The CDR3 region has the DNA TGTGCCAGCAGCCTAGGGAGCTCCGGGTCGACTAATGAAAAACTGTTTTTT. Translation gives CASSLGSSGSTNEKLFF.

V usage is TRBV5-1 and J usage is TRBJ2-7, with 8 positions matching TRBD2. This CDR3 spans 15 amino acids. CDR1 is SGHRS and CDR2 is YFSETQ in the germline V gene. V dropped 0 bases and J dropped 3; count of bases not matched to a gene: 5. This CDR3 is CASSLGGTRLYEQYF. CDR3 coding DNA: TGCGCCAGCAGCTTGGGGGGGACTAGACTCTACGAGCAGTACTTC.

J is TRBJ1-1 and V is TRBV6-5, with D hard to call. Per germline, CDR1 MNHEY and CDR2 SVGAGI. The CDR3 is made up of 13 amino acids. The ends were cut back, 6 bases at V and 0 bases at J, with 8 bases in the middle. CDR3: CASRAGMNTEAFF. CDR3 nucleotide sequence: TGTGCCAGCAGAGCAGGAATGAACACTGAAGCTTTCTTT.

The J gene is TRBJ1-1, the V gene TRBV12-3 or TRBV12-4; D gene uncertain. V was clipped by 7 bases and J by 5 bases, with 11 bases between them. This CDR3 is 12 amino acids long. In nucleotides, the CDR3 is TGTGCCAGCACTACGGGTGGAACTGAAGCTTTCTTT. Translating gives CASTTGGTEAFF.

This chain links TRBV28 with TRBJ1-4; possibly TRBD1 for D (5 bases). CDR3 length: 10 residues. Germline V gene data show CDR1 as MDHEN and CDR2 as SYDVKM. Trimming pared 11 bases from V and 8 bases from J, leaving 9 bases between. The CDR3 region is CAYGGEKLFF. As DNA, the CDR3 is TGTGCCTACGGGGGAGAAAAACTGTTTTTT. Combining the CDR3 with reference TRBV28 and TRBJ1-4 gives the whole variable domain DVKVTQSSRYLVKRTGEKVFLECVQDMDHENMFWYRQDPGLGLRLIYFSYDVKMKEKGDIPEGYSVSREKKERFSLILESASTNQTSMYLCAYGGEKLFFGSGTQLSVL.

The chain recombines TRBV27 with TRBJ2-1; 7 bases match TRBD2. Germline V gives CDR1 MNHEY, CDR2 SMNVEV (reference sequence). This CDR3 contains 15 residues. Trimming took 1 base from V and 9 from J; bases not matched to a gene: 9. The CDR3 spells CASSLLALAGVEQFF. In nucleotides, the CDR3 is TGTGCCAGCAGTTTATTGGCCTTAGCGGGCGTTGAGCAGTTCTTC.

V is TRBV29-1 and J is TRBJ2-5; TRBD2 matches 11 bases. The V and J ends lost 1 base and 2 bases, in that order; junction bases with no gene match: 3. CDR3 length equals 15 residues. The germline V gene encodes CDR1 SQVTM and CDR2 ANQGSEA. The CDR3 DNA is TGCAGCGTTGAAGGGCTAGCGGGAGGTCAAGAGACCCAGTACTTC. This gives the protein CSVEGLAGGQETQYF.

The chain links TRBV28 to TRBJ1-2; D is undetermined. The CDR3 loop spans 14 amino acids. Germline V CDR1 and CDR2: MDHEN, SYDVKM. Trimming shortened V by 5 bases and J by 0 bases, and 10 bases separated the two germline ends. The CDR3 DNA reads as TGTGCCAGCAGTAGGGTCCATTCTAACTATGGCTACACCTTC. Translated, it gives CASSRVHSNYGYTF.

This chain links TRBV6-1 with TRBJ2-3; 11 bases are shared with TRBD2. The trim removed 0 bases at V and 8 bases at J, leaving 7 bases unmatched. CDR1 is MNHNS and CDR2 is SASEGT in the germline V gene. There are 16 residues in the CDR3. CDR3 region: CASSEAELAGVVTQYF. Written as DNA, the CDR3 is TGTGCCAGCAGTGAAGCTGAACTAGCGGGAGTGGTTACGCAGTATTTT.